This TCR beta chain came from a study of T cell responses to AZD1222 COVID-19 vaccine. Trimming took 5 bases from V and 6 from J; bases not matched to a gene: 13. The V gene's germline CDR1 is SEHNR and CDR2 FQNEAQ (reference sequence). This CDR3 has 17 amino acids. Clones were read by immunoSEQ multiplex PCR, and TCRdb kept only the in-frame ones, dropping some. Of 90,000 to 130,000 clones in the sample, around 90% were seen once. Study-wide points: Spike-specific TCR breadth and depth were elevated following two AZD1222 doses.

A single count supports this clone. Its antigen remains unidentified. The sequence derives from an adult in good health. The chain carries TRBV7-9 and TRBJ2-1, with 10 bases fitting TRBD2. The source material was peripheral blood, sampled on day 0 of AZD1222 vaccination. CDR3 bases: TGTGCCAGCAGCCCTCACGACCCGGCTAGCGGGAGCAATGAGCAGTTCTTC. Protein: CASSPHDPASGSNEQFF.